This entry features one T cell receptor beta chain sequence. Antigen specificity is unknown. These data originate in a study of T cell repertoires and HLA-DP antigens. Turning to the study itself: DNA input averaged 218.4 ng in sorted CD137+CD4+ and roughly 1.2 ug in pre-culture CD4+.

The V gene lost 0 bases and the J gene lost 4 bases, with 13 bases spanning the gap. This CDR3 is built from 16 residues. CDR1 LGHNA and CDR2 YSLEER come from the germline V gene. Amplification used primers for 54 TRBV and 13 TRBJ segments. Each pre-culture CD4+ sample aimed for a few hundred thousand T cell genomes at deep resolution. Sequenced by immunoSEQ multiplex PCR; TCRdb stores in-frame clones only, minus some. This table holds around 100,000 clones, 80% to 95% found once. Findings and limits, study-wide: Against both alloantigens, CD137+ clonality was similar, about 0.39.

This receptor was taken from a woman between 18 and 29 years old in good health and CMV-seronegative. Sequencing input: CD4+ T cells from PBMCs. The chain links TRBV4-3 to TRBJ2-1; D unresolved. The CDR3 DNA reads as TGCGCCAGCAGCCAAGATTCCAGCTATCGTTACAATGAGCAGTTCTTC. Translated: CASSQDSSYRYNEQFF.